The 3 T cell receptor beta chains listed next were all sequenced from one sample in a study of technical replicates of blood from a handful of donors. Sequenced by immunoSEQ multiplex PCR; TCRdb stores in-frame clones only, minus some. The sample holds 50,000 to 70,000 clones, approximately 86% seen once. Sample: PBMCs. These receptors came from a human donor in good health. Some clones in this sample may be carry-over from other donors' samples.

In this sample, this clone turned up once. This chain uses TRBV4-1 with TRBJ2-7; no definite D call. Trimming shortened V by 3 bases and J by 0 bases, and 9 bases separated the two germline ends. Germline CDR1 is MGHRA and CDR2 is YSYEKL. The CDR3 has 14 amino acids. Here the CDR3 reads CASSQSWASYEQYF. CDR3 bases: TGCGCCAGCAGCCAGTCATGGGCCTCCTACGAGCAGTACTTC.

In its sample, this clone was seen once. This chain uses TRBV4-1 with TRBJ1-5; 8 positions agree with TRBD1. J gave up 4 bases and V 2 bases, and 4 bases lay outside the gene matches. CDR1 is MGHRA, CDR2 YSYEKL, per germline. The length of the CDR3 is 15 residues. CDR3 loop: CASSQWTGLNQPQHF. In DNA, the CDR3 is TGCGCCAGCAGCCAATGGACAGGGCTTAATCAGCCCCAGCATTTT.

The chain's CDR3 is CASSLSRADYGYTF. As DNA, the CDR3 is TGTGCCAGCAGTTTATCGAGGGCGGACTATGGCTACACCTTC. This chain links TRBV27 with TRBJ1-2; D gene unclear. The germline V and J ends were trimmed by 0 bases and 3 bases, with 8 bases remaining between them. The CDR3 is 14 amino acids. Per germline, CDR1 MNHEY and CDR2 SMNVEV (reference sequence).